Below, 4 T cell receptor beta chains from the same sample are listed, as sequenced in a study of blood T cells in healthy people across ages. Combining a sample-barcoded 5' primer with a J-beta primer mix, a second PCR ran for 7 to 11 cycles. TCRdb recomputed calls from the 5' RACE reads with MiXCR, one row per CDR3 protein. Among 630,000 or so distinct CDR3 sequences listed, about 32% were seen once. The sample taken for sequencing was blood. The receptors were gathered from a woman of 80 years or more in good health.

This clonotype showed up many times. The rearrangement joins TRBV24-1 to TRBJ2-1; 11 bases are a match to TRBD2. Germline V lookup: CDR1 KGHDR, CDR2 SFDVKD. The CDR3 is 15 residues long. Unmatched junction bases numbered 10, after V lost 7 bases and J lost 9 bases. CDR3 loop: CATRATSGGLGEQFF. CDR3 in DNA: TGTGCCACCAGGGCCACTAGCGGGGGCTTGGGTGAGCAGTTCTTC.

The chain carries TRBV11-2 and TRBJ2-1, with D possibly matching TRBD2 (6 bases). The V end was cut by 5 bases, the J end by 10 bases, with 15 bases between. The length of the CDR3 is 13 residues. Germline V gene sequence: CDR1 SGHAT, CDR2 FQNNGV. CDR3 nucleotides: TGTGCCAGCAGCCAAGAACTAGCAAAGGAGCAGTTCTTC. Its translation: CASSQELAKEQFF. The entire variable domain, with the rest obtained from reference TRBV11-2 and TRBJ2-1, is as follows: EAGVAQSPRYKIIEKRQSVAFWCNPISGHATLYWYQQILGQGPKLLIQFQNNGVVDDSQLPKDRFSAERLKGVDSTLKIQPAKLEDSAVYLCASSQELAKEQFFGPGTRLTVL.

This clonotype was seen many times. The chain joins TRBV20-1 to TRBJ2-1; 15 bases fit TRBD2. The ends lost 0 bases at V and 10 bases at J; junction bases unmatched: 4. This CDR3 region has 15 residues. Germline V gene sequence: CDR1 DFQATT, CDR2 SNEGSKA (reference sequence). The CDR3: CSAREGLAGGREQFF. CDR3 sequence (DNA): TGCAGTGCTAGAGAGGGACTAGCGGGGGGACGGGAGCAGTTCTTC.

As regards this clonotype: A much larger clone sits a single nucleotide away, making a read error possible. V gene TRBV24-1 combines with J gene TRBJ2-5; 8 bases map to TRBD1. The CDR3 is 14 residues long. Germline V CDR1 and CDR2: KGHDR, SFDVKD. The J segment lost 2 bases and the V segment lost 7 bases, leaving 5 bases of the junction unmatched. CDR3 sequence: CATRDRQGQETQYF. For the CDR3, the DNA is TGTGCCACCAGGGATAGACAGGGGCAAGAGACCCAGTACTTC.